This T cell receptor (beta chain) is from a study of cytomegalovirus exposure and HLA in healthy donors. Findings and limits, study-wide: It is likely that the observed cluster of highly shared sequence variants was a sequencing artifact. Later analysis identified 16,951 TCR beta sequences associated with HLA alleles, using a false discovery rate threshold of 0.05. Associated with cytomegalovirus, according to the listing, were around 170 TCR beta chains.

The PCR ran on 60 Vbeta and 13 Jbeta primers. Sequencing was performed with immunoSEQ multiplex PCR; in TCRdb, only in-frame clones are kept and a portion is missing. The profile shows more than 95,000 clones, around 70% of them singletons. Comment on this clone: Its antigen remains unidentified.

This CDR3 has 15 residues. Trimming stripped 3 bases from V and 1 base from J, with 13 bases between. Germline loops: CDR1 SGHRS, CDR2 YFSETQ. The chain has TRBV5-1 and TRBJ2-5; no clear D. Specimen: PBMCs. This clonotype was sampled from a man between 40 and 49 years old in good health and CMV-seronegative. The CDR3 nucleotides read TGCGCCAGCAGCTCTGCGGCAAACGGCCAAGAGACCCAGTACTTC. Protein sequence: CASSSAANGQETQYF.